The rows below give T cell receptor beta chains drawn from one sample of a study of blood T cell repertoires in COVID-19. TCRdb's table, derived via immunoSEQ multiplex PCR, lists solely in-frame clones and lacks some. The table shows about 81,000 clones, with roughly four fifths occurring only once. The sequencing input was peripheral blood. These TCRs come from a human donor in a cohort sampled during active COVID-19. Both conserved end residues are trimmed from each CDR3. D genes are given only for firm matches. The listing skips clone size in some rows; elsewhere it reads once, few, many or a size class.

CDR3	V	J	size	D
ASSSTGTTNTEAF	TRBV5-5	TRBJ1-1	NA	NA
ASSLDGSYGYT	TRBV28	TRBJ1-2	NA	NA
SVEVAGRGYGYT	TRBV29-1	TRBJ1-2	NA	NA
ASSPIRGSGNTIY	TRBV7-9	TRBJ1-3	few	NA
ASSRQTSDPYEQY	TRBV11-2	TRBJ2-7	NA	TRBD2
ATSDRRRDRYNEQF	TRBV15	TRBJ2-1	NA	TRBD1
ASQPTGFNGNSPLH	TRBV6-6	TRBJ1-6	NA	NA
ASSESGFGDTEAF	TRBV6-1	TRBJ1-1	once	NA
ASSQNRGRNTEAF	TRBV4-2	TRBJ1-1	NA	TRBD1
ASSSSTGNGYT	TRBV7-3	TRBJ1-2	NA	TRBD1
ASSPGGQKNYEQY	TRBV3-1/TRBV3-2	TRBJ2-7	once	TRBD1
ASSRDTNEQY	TRBV11-3	TRBJ2-7	NA	NA
ASSPNWGLVNTEAF	TRBV5-4	TRBJ1-1	once	NA
ASSQYGTGGEYTEAF	TRBV4-2	TRBJ1-1	few	TRBD1
ASSLSGGNQETQY	TRBV7-6	TRBJ2-5	NA	TRBD2
ASSSGRYDEQF	TRBV12-3/TRBV12-4	TRBJ2-1	few	NA
ASSNDLQGGDSPLH	TRBV7-3	TRBJ1-6	few	NA
ASRQTVADTYEQY	TRBV6-5	TRBJ2-7	NA	NA
ASSPLGGRGNTEAF	TRBV19	TRBJ1-1	NA	NA
ASSERTGGTWAF	TRBV2	TRBJ1-1	NA	TRBD1
ASSDGGTNSPLH	TRBV6-1	TRBJ1-6	NA	NA
ASKGLAGGGSEQF	TRBV19	TRBJ2-1	NA	TRBD2
ASSRRTSGRVEQF	TRBV6-2/TRBV6-3	TRBJ2-1	NA	TRBD2
ASTRGQGLYEAF	TRBV19	TRBJ1-1	few	TRBD1
ASSIPLRDRTHKQY	TRBV5-5	TRBJ2-7	NA	TRBD1
ASSLDFTDTQY	TRBV5-5	TRBJ2-3	few	NA
ASSQILRGGVVPILHNEQF	TRBV23-1	TRBJ2-1	NA	TRBD2
ASSQIAFGTEAF	TRBV14	TRBJ1-1	NA	NA
ASGSSGAGTEAF	TRBV6-6	TRBJ1-1	NA	NA
AWSKDRAEQY	TRBV30	TRBJ2-7	NA	TRBD1